The 15 T cell receptor beta chains listed next were all sequenced from one sample in a study of OX40 agonist ivuxolimab in advanced cancers. Sequenced by immunoSEQ multiplex PCR; TCRdb stores in-frame clones only, minus some. The profile covers 80,000 to 100,000 clones, with 80% to 95% appearing a single time and about 1.5% taken by the ten largest. The source was CD4+ or CD8+ T cells sorted from blood, collected in a trial of the OX40 agonist ivuxolimab. These receptors were collected from an adult with an advanced solid tumor such as melanoma, head and neck, liver or kidney cancer.

This sequence joins TRBV4-3 and TRBJ2-1; D may be TRBD2 (6 bases). Germline V gives CDR1 LGHNA, CDR2 YSLEER. Trimming removed 4 bases from V and 7 bases from J, with 20 bases in between. The CDR3 totals 16 residues. CDR3 protein: CASSPLLAGSGNEQFF. In DNA form, the CDR3 reads TGCGCCAGCAGCCCTCTTCTTGCGGGGTCGGGGAATGAGCAGTTCTTC.

This clone was recorded once. V is TRBV6-6 and J is TRBJ2-2; D gene ambiguous. The CDR3 loop spans 15 amino acids. V was trimmed by 5 bases and J by 1 base, leaving 11 bases between them. Germline CDR1 is MNHNY and CDR2 is SVGAGI (reference sequence). CDR3 nucleotide sequence: TGTGCCAGCAGTCCCACATCAGGGAACACCGGGGAGCTGTTTTTT. Its protein is CASSPTSGNTGELFF.

This clone appeared a few times. V usage is TRBV6-5 and J usage is TRBJ2-2; 8 bases are shared with TRBD1. Germline-derived CDR1 and CDR2 are MNHEY and SVGAGI. CDR3 length: 15 residues. The V segment lost 1 base and the J segment 7 bases; nucleotides outside the gene matches: 5. The DNA for the CDR3 is TGTGCCAGCAGTTACTTGCAGGGGGCAATCGGGGAGCTGTTTTTT. Translated: CASSYLQGAIGELFF.

V usage is TRBV9 and J usage is TRBJ2-1, with D possibly TRBD1 on 6 matching bases. Per the germline V gene, CDR1 is SGDLS and CDR2 is YYNGEE. Trimming pared 0 bases from V and 2 bases from J, leaving 9 bases between. The CDR3 is 15 residues long. The CDR3, as DNA: TGTGCCAGCAGCGTAGATGAGGGGGCCTACAATGAGCAGTTCTTC. Its protein product is CASSVDEGAYNEQFF.

CDR3 nucleotide sequence: TGTGCCAGCAGCTTATATCTGGGGGCGAGCACAGATACGCAGTATTTT. Translated, it gives CASSLYLGASTDTQYF. J is TRBJ2-3 and V is TRBV7-9; tentatively, D is TRBD1 (6 bases). Per the germline V gene, CDR1 is SEHNR and CDR2 is FQNEAQ (reference sequence). CDR3 length: 16 residues. V was shortened by 2 bases and J by 0 bases, with 12 bases between the two germline ends.

In this sample, this clone turned up once. The chain is built from TRBV7-8 and TRBJ2-3; possibly TRBD2 for D (5 bases). The CDR3 is 13 residues long. Germline assignment: CDR1 SGHVS and CDR2 FQNEAQ. V was shortened by 5 bases and J by 4 bases, with 10 bases between the two germline ends. The CDR3 DNA follows: TGTGCCAGCAGCCAAGAGAGGGCAGATACGCAGTATTTT. It encodes CASSQERADTQYF.

The chain links TRBV11-3 to TRBJ1-1; 8 nucleotides align to TRBD1. Germline values: CDR1 SGHNT, CDR2 YENEEA. With 0 bases clipped from V and 4 bases from J, the junction kept 4 bases outside the gene matches. The CDR3 runs 15 residues. The CDR3 sequence: CASSLEGQGPTEAFF. As DNA, the CDR3 is TGTGCCAGCAGCTTAGAAGGACAGGGACCCACTGAAGCTTTCTTT.

The rearrangement uses TRBV11-3 and TRBJ1-3; D is uncertain. The V gene lost 0 bases and the J gene lost 5 bases, with 8 bases spanning the gap. This CDR3 has 14 amino acids. The germline V gene has CDR1 SGHNT and CDR2 YENEEA. The CDR3 loop is CASSLESGRNTIYF. DNA for the CDR3: TGTGCCAGCAGCTTAGAATCAGGCAGAAACACCATATATTTT.

As DNA, the CDR3 is TGCAGCGTTGTGGCGGGTGGTTACTCCTACAATGAGCAGTTCTTC. This translates into CSVVAGGYSYNEQFF. J is TRBJ2-1 and V is TRBV29-1; D perhaps matches TRBD2 (5 bases). CDR3 length: 15 residues. Per germline, CDR1 SQVTM and CDR2 ANQGSEA. V lost 4 bases, J lost 0 bases, and 13 bases lay in between.

The chain recombines TRBV14 with TRBJ2-4, with a weak D call TRBD2 (6 bases). With 1 base removed from V and 0 bases from J, the gap between germline ends came to 13 bases. This CDR3 has 17 residues. Looked up from germline, CDR1 is SGHDN and CDR2 is FVKESK. CDR3 region: CASSQGGLARAKNIQYF. The CDR3 nucleotides read TGTGCCAGCAGCCAAGGCGGGCTAGCGAGAGCCAAAAACATTCAGTACTTC. The complete variable domain, with remaining parts taken from reference TRBV14 and TRBJ2-4, reads EAGVTQFPSHSVIEKGQTVTLRCDPISGHDNLYWYRRVMGKEIKFLLHFVKESKQDESGMPNNRFLAERTGGTYSTLKVQPAELEDSGVYFCASSQGGLARAKNIQYFGAGTRLSVL.

This sequence joins TRBV5-4 and TRBJ2-5; D may correspond to TRBD1 or TRBD2 (5 bases each). Germline V gene data show CDR1 as SGHNT and CDR2 as YYREEE (reference sequence). The CDR3 is made up of 16 amino acids. V was clipped by 4 bases and J by 2 bases, with 18 bases between them. CDR3 DNA sequence: TGTGCCAGCAGCCCCTTGGTGGGGCGGGTGCAAGAGACCCAGTACTTC. This encodes CASSPLVGRVQETQYF.

The genes are TRBV28 and TRBJ2-3; either TRBD1 or TRBD2 may fit D (5 bases each). V gave up 3 bases and J gave up 4 bases, with 11 bases separating them. The CDR3 totals 14 residues. CDR1 and CDR2 from the germline V gene are MDHEN and SYDVKM. The CDR3 region is CASSLGVVPDTQYF. CDR3 coding DNA: TGTGCCAGCAGTTTGGGGGTTGTCCCAGATACGCAGTATTTT.

This clone was found once. This chain links TRBV4-3 with TRBJ2-3; TRBD2 matches 11 bases. The CDR3 totals 16 residues. The germline V gene has CDR1 LGHNA and CDR2 YSLEER. The J segment lost 4 bases and the V segment lost 4 bases, leaving 7 bases of the junction unmatched. This CDR3 reads CASSLIAGGPADTQYF. The CDR3 DNA follows: TGCGCCAGCAGCCTAATAGCGGGAGGGCCAGCAGATACGCAGTATTTT.

The chain joins TRBV7-9 to TRBJ1-1; D is possibly TRBD1 (5 bases). CDR1 and CDR2 (germline): SEHNR, FQNEAQ (reference sequence). With 1 base removed from V and 4 bases from J, the gap between germline ends came to 7 bases. CDR3 length equals 13 residues. Here the CDR3 DNA reads TGTGCCAGCAGCTTAGGCGGGACCACTGAAGCTTTCTTT. It translates to CASSLGGTTEAFF.

This chain connects TRBV6-5 to TRBJ1-1; D unclear. V lost 2 bases and J 11 bases, leaving 9 bases between the germline ends. Germline V gene data show CDR1 as MNHEY and CDR2 as SVGAGI. This CDR3 contains 11 residues. CDR3: CASSYPPKAFF. Here the CDR3 DNA reads TGTGCCAGCAGTTACCCCCCCAAGGCTTTCTTT.